These 24 T cell receptor beta chains share one sample of origin, sequenced in a study of blood T cell repertoires in COVID-19. Sequencing used immunoSEQ multiplex PCR; TCRdb keeps in-frame clones, though not all of them. The sample records some 180,000 clones, around 84% being singletons. What was sequenced was peripheral blood. The receptors come from an elderly woman with COVID-19, enrolled during active disease.

The J gene is TRBJ2-1, the V gene TRBV7-8; 13 positions agree with TRBD2. CDR1 SGHVS and CDR2 FQNEAQ come from the germline V gene. The CDR3 runs 15 residues. V was clipped by 2 bases and J by 8 bases; unmatched bases: 3. Here the CDR3 reads CASSLRLAGGDEQFF. The CDR3 coding sequence is TGTGCCAGCAGCTTACGACTAGCGGGAGGCGATGAGCAGTTCTTC. Full variable domain (rest looked up from reference TRBV7-8 and TRBJ2-1): GAGVSQSPRYKVAKRGQDVALRCDPISGHVSLFWYQQALGQGPEFLTYFQNEAQLDKSGLPSDRFFAERPEGSVSTLKIQRTQQEDSAVYLCASSLRLAGGDEQFFGPGTRLTVL.

This clone has a count of ten or more. J is TRBJ1-2 and V is TRBV29-1, with D hard to call. Germline lookup yields CDR1 SQVTM and CDR2 ANQGSEA. The V gene lost 8 bases and the J gene lost 1 base, with 8 bases spanning the gap. The CDR3 is 11 residues long. CDR3 nucleotide sequence: TGCAGCACCACACATAACTATGGCTACACCTTC. Its protein is CSTTHNYGYTF.

This clone was counted a few times. CDR3 in DNA: TGTGCCAGCAGCGTAGTAGATACGAACACCGGGGAGCTGTTTTTT. Amino acids: CASSVVDTNTGELFF. The J gene is TRBJ2-2, the V gene TRBV9, with no clear D. The CDR3 has 15 residues. In germline, CDR1 is SGDLS, CDR2 YYNGEE. Between the trimmed V and J ends, which lost 0 bases and 0 bases, there was a span of 6 bases.

This chain connects TRBV4-3 to TRBJ1-5; no definite D call. Germline lookup yields CDR1 LGHNA and CDR2 YSLEER. Trimming shortened V by 0 bases and J by 3 bases, and 15 bases separated the two germline ends. CDR3 size: 17 residues. CDR3: CASSQDGSWGANQPQHF. CDR3 DNA sequence: TGCGCCAGCAGCCAAGATGGGAGTTGGGGTGCCAATCAGCCCCAGCATTTT.

The V and J genes are TRBV7-2 and TRBJ2-5, with D possibly being TRBD2 (6 bases). Trimming shortened V by 5 bases and J by 13 bases, and 23 bases separated the two germline ends. There are 14 residues in the CDR3. Germline values: CDR1 SGHTA, CDR2 FQGNSA. The CDR3 region is CASSLDRDWGERYF. The CDR3 nucleotides read TGTGCCAGCAGCCTCGACCGGGACTGGGGCGAGAGGTACTTC.

CDR3 sequence (DNA): TGTGCCAGCAGTTTGGTAGCGGGTCGCTCCTACGAGCAGTACTTC. Amino acids: CASSLVAGRSYEQYF. The rearrangement joins TRBV28 to TRBJ2-7; 7 nucleotides align to TRBD2. This CDR3 comprises 15 residues. The V gene end was trimmed by 3 bases and the J gene end by 0 bases; junction bases not matched to a gene: 5. CDR1 is MDHEN, CDR2 SYDVKM, per germline.

In DNA form, the CDR3 reads TGTGCCAGCAGCGCGACCGAGGCAAGCGGGAGGCCTCAAGAGACCCAGTACTTC. This sequence encodes CASSATEASGRPQETQYF. The chain links TRBV9 to TRBJ2-5; 9 bases are a match to TRBD2. This CDR3 is built from 18 residues. Trimming took 3 bases from V and 2 from J; bases not matched to a gene: 14. Germline V gene lookup returns CDR1 SGDLS and CDR2 YYNGEE.

This sequence joins TRBV19 and TRBJ2-2; 11 bases line up with TRBD2. The CDR3 totals 15 residues. The V segment lost 5 bases and the J segment 5 bases; nucleotides outside the gene matches: 4. Germline loops: CDR1 LNHDA, CDR2 SQIVND (reference sequence). The CDR3 is CASSVLAGGTGELFF. In DNA form, the CDR3 reads TGTGCCAGTAGTGTCCTAGCGGGAGGTACCGGGGAGCTGTTTTTT.

This chain links TRBV11-2 with TRBJ1-1; D is possibly TRBD1 (5 bases). The V end was cut by 0 bases, the J end by 4 bases, with 12 bases between. The germline gives CDR1 SGHAT, CDR2 FQNNGV. This CDR3 has 15 amino acids. The CDR3 region is CASSLDRGFGTEAFF. The CDR3 bases are TGTGCCAGCAGCTTAGATCGGGGGTTCGGCACTGAAGCTTTCTTT.

The rearrangement uses TRBV28 and TRBJ1-1; possible D gene TRBD1, 5 bases. V gave up 2 bases and J gave up 1 base, with 11 bases separating them. The germline CDR1 and CDR2 sequences are MDHEN and SYDVKM. CDR3 length: 15 residues. For the CDR3, the DNA is TGTGCCAGCAGTTTACTGCAGGGCACGAACACTGAAGCTTTCTTT. It encodes CASSLLQGTNTEAFF.

The J gene is TRBJ2-1, the V gene TRBV5-1; a possible D gene is TRBD2 (5 bases). The V gene's germline CDR1 is SGHRS and CDR2 YFSETQ. V was shortened by 8 bases and J by 9 bases, with 15 bases between the two germline ends. This CDR3 region has 12 residues. In DNA form, the CDR3 reads TGCGCCAGTCGGGCCGGGGAAGGTGAGCAGTTCTTC. Translated, it gives CASRAGEGEQFF.

The chain carries TRBV28 and TRBJ1-4, with D uncertain. Germline CDR1 MDHEN, CDR2 SYDVKM. The CDR3 runs 11 residues. The ends were cut back, 11 bases at V and 8 bases at J, with 12 bases in the middle. DNA for the CDR3: TGTGCCGTCGGTATCGTAGAAAAACTGTTTTTT. Residues: CAVGIVEKLFF.

Turning to this clone: The same CDR3 can be traced to other DNA sequences in this sample. The V and J genes are TRBV20-1 and TRBJ2-5; tentatively, D is TRBD1 (6 bases). The CDR3 loop spans 11 amino acids. V lost 6 bases to trimming and J lost 5 bases, with 10 bases between them. Looked up from germline, CDR1 is DFQATT and CDR2 is SNEGSKA (reference sequence). The CDR3 loop reads CSADRGETQYF. The CDR3 DNA is TGCAGTGCGGACAGAGGGGAGACCCAGTACTTC.

The V gene is TRBV28, the J gene TRBJ1-5; D is uncertain. From germline, CDR1 is MDHEN and CDR2 SYDVKM. This CDR3 region has 12 residues. With 8 bases removed from V and 5 bases from J, the gap between germline ends came to 10 bases. CDR3 region: CASAAGDQPQHF. In DNA form, the CDR3 reads TGTGCCAGCGCGGCGGGAGATCAGCCCCAGCATTTT.

This chain joins TRBV3-1 (or the pseudogene TRBV3-2) and TRBJ1-4, with 9 bases aligning to TRBD1. The CDR3 is 16 amino acids. The trim removed 3 bases at V and 6 bases at J, leaving 8 bases unmatched. CDR1 is LGHDT, CDR2 YNNKEL, per germline (reference sequence). CDR3 region: CASSHSPGTGYEKLFF. The CDR3 nucleotides read TGTGCCAGCAGCCACTCACCGGGGACAGGGTATGAAAAACTGTTTTTT.

This clone was seen a single time. V usage is TRBV6-1 and J usage is TRBJ2-4; a possible D gene is TRBD2 (6 bases). The CDR3 has 18 amino acids. V was clipped by 4 bases and J by 0 bases, with 19 bases between them. Germline CDR1 and CDR2: MNHNS and SASEGT. CDR3 protein: CASSGGTPSPLAKNIQYF. For the CDR3, the DNA is TGTGCCAGCAGTGGAGGGACTCCATCCCCTTTAGCCAAAAACATTCAGTACTTC.

In its sample, this clone was seen once. The CDR3 spells CASSQEPGVLAGVNYEQYF. The CDR3 DNA follows: TGCGCCAGCAGCCAAGAACCGGGCGTTTTAGCGGGAGTTAACTACGAGCAGTACTTC. The chain is built from TRBV4-1 and TRBJ2-7; 9 bases align to TRBD2. V lost 0 bases and J lost 3; bases outside the gene matches: 15. CDR3 size: 19 residues. Per germline, CDR1 MGHRA and CDR2 YSYEKL.

This clone was counted a few times. The chain combines TRBV5-4 with TRBJ2-7; TRBD1 matches 7 bases. The CDR3 loop spans 14 amino acids. Trimming at V came to 0 bases and at J to 6 bases, leaving 6 bases not matched to a gene. The germline CDR1 and CDR2 sequences are SGHNT and YYREEE (reference sequence). CDR3 sequence: CASSLGQGVGEQYF. The CDR3 region has the DNA TGTGCCAGCAGCTTGGGGCAGGGGGTGGGCGAGCAGTACTTC.

The V and J genes are TRBV20-1 and TRBJ1-2, with D possibly TRBD1 on 6 matching bases. The CDR3 extends over 11 amino acids. Germline V gene sequence: CDR1 DFQATT, CDR2 SNEGSKA (reference sequence). The V and J ends lost 8 bases and 5 bases respectively, with 12 bases between them. The CDR3 coding sequence is TGCAGTATAGGGAGGGGGTATGGCTACACCTTC. Protein sequence: CSIGRGYGYTF.

V is TRBV3-1 (or the pseudogene TRBV3-2) and J is TRBJ2-1; no clear D. V lost 1 base and J lost 6, with 7 bases in between. The length of the CDR3 is 13 residues. The germline V gene has CDR1 LGHDT and CDR2 YNNKEL (reference sequence). In DNA form, the CDR3 reads TGTGCCAGCAGCCAAGGACTCCCCAATGAGCAGTTCTTC. It codes for CASSQGLPNEQFF.

CDR3 DNA sequence: TGCGCCAGCAGCCGAGTCGGACAGACCGGCTTCTACGAGCAGTACTTC. Translating it yields CASSRVGQTGFYEQYF. This chain joins TRBV10-1 and TRBJ2-7, with D perhaps TRBD1 (6 bases). This CDR3 has 16 residues. Trimming shortened V by 6 bases and J by 3 bases, and 21 bases separated the two germline ends. Germline assignment: CDR1 WNHNN and CDR2 SYGVQD (reference sequence).

The gene calls are TRBV7-3 and TRBJ1-6; 7 positions agree with TRBD1. V was pared by 5 bases and J by 7 bases, with 17 bases of the junction left unmatched. The germline CDR1 and CDR2 sequences are SGHTA and FQGTGA. The length of the CDR3 is 18 residues. The CDR3 here is CASSRPNKTGEKNSPLHF. For the CDR3, the DNA is TGTGCCAGCAGCCGCCCGAACAAAACAGGGGAGAAGAATTCACCCCTCCACTTT.

The V call is TRBV4-2, the J call TRBJ2-3, with no clear D. This CDR3 contains 17 residues. In germline, CDR1 is LGHNA, CDR2 YNFKEQ. The germline V and J ends were trimmed by 0 bases and 3 bases, with 16 bases remaining between them. Written as DNA, the CDR3 is TGTGCCAGCAGCCAAGAGGTAGTGTTAGTCGGGACAGATACGCAGTATTTT. Protein: CASSQEVVLVGTDTQYF.

The V call is TRBV7-2, the J call TRBJ1-1; possible D gene TRBD1, 5 bases. Germline-derived CDR1 and CDR2 are SGHTA and FQGNSA. The CDR3 has 12 amino acids. Trimming removed 5 bases from V and 9 bases from J, with 13 bases in between. The CDR3 spells CASSLRQTQAFF. CDR3 coding DNA: TGTGCCAGCAGCCTTCGACAGACCCAAGCTTTCTTT.